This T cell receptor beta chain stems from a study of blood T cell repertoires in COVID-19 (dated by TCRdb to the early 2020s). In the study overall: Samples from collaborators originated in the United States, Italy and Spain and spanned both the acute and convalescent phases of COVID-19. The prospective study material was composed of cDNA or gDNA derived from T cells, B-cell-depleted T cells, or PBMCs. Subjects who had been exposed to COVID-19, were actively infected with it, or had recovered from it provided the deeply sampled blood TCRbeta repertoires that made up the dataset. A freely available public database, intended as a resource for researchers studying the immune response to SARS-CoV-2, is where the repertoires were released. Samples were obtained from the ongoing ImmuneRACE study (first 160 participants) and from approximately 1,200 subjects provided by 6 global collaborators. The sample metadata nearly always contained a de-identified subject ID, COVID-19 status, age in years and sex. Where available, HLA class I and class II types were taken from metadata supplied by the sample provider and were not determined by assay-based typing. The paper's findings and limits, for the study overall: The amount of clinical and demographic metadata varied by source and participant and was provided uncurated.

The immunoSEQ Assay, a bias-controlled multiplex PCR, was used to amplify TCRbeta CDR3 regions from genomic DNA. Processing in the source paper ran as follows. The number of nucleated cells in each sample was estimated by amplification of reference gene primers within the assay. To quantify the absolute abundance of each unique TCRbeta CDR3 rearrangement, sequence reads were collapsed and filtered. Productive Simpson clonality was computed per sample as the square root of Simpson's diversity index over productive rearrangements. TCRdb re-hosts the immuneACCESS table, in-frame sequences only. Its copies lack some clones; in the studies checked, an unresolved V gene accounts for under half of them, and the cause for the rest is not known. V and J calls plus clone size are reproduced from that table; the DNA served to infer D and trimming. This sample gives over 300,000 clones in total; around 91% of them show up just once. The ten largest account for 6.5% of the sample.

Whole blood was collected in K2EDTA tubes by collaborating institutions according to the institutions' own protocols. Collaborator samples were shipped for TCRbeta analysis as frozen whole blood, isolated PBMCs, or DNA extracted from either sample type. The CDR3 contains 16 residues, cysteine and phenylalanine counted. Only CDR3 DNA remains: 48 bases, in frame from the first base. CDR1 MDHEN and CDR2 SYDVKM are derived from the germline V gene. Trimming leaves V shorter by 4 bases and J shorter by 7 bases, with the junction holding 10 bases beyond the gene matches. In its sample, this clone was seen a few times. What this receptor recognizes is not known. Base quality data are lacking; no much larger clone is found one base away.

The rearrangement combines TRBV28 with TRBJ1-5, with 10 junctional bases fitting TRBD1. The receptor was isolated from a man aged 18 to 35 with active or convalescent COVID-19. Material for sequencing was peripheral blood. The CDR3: CASSSISTGGRQPQHF. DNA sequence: TGTGCCAGCAGTTCCATATCGACAGGGGGCCGGCAGCCCCAGCATTTT. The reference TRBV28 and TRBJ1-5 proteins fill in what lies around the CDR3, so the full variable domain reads DVKVTQSSRYLVKRTGEKVFLECVQDMDHENMFWYRQDPGLGLRLIYFSYDVKMKEKGDIPEGYSVSREKKERFSLILESASTNQTSMYLCASSSISTGGRQPQHFGDGTRLSIL.